The 27 T cell receptor beta chains below were found in one sample sequenced in a study of T cells expressing NK-cell markers (dated by TCRdb to 2019 to 2021). Libraries were built with 5' RACE. These reads were obtained on an Illumina HiSeq 2000. Following reprocessing of the reads by TCRdb, the data hold one row per CDR3 protein sequence and no DNA is available. The table for this sample lists 300,000 to 500,000 distinct CDR3 sequences. Clones ranked in the top ten supply around 10% of the sample. Sequenced: blood T cells: a sorted CD56 or NKG2C T cell subset, CD4+ or CD8+ T cells, or bulk PBMC T cells (not recorded which). These receptor sequences come from a woman between 50 and 59 years old in good health. Donor details come from another sample of the same person, matched by shared clones.

The chain has TRBV3-1 and TRBJ2-3; the TCRdb D gene call, TRBD2, has no DNA to confirm it. The CDR3 is 16 amino acids. Germline CDR1 is LGHDT and CDR2 is YNNKEL (reference sequence). The CDR3: CASSPVVAGVLDTQYF.

This chain links TRBV6-5 with TRBJ1-1; absent DNA, TCRdb's TRBD1 call cannot be checked. The CDR3 is 17 amino acids. CDR1 MNHEY and CDR2 SVGAGI come from the germline V gene. CDR3 sequence: CASTLTSRGQGNTEAFF.

This sequence joins TRBV9 and TRBJ2-5; checking the TCRdb D call of TRBD1 is not possible without DNA. This CDR3 is 15 amino acids long. Germline V gene sequence: CDR1 SGDLS, CDR2 YYNGEE. The CDR3 sequence is CASGGVGTFQETQYF.

This chain links TRBV11-3 with TRBJ1-3. In germline, CDR1 is SGHNT, CDR2 YENEEA. CDR3 length equals 17 residues. The CDR3 loop reads CASSFTGRVRLGNTIYF.

The chain couples TRBV2 to TRBJ2-3. This CDR3 is built from 13 residues. The germline V gene encodes CDR1 SNHLY and CDR2 FYNNEI. The CDR3: CASSVEVTDTQYF.

This rearrangement joins TRBV24-1 to TRBJ2-6; TCRdb designates TRBD2, a call that cannot be tested without DNA. The germline CDR1 and CDR2 sequences are KGHDR and SFDVKD. The CDR3 length is 19 residues. The CDR3: CATSEPPRGPGYRANVLTF.

This chain joins TRBV19 and TRBJ2-1; there is no DNA to check the TCRdb D call of TRBD2. There are 15 residues in the CDR3. Germline V gives CDR1 LNHDA, CDR2 SQIVND (reference sequence). CDR3 residues: CASSHLPLDYNEQFF.

The V call is TRBV21-1, the J call TRBJ1-2; TCRdb picks TRBD1, but there is no DNA to check that call. TRBV21-1 is a pseudogene. The CDR3 spans 12 residues. This CDR3 is CASSITGSGYTF.

The chain recombines TRBV6-5 with TRBJ2-1; TCRdb reports TRBD1, a call that lacks DNA to check it against. The germline gives CDR1 MNHEY, CDR2 SVGAGI. CDR3 length equals 17 residues. This CDR3 is CASSSLRAGGPYNEQFF.

V and J are TRBV29-1 and TRBJ2-3; TCRdb selects TRBD1, and the lack of DNA leaves this call unchecked. The CDR3 covers 12 residues. The V gene's germline CDR1 is SQVTM and CDR2 ANQGSEA. The CDR3 sequence is CGGRGRADTQYF.

This sequence joins TRBV6-5 and TRBJ2-5. Germline V gene sequence: CDR1 MNHEY, CDR2 SVGAGI. The CDR3 spans 14 residues. CDR3 amino acids: CASSYVGVQETQYF.

The chain carries TRBV27 and TRBJ1-1; TCRdb reports TRBD1, a call that lacks DNA to check it against. The germline CDR1 and CDR2 sequences are MNHEY and SMNVEV (reference sequence). The CDR3 spans 13 residues. CDR3: CASRPGQEFEAFF.

The chain has TRBV28 and TRBJ2-2; the TRBD1 assignment by TCRdb is unverifiable without DNA. The CDR3 sequence is 15 residues long. Germline CDR1 is MDHEN and CDR2 is SYDVKM. This CDR3 is CASSLTPTGTGELFF.

The chain carries TRBV20-1 and TRBJ2-4. CDR1 DFQATT and CDR2 SNEGSKA come from the germline V gene (reference sequence). The CDR3 is 17 residues long. This chain's CDR3 is CSASTLRPPEAKNIQYF.

The V gene is TRBV27, the J gene TRBJ2-3; TCRdb calls TRBD2, which cannot be checked without DNA. CDR3 size: 16 residues. CDR1 is MNHEY and CDR2 is SMNVEV in the germline V gene (reference sequence). CDR3 sequence: CASSPPYGTSGRLQYF.

The V call is TRBV20-1, the J call TRBJ1-2. Germline V gives CDR1 DFQATT, CDR2 SNEGSKA (reference sequence). The CDR3 length is 11 residues. The CDR3: CSAESNYGYTF.

The V gene is TRBV12-3 or TRBV12-4, the J gene TRBJ1-5. The CDR3 has 11 residues. CDR3 region: CASAVFGPQHF.

The gene calls are TRBV4-2 and TRBJ2-7; TCRdb's D gene call, TRBD2, goes unchecked for lack of DNA. Germline V lookup: CDR1 LGHNA, CDR2 YNFKEQ. The CDR3 runs 13 residues. The CDR3 reads CASSRPGGYEQYF.

The gene calls are TRBV19 and TRBJ2-1. Germline-derived CDR1 and CDR2 are LNHDA and SQIVND (reference sequence). The CDR3 has 13 residues. The CDR3 reads CATALSSYNEQFF. The full variable domain, with the rest looked up from reference TRBV19 and TRBJ2-1, is DGGITQSPKYLFRKEGQNVTLSCEQNLNHDAMYWYRQDPGQGLRLIYYSQIVNDFQKGDIAEGYSVSREKKESFPLTVTSAQKNPTAFYLCATALSSYNEQFFGPGTRLTVL.

The rearrangement links TRBV20-1 to TRBJ2-1; the D gene TCRdb calls, TRBD2, cannot be checked with no DNA. Germline V gene sequence: CDR1 DFQATT, CDR2 SNEGSKA (reference sequence). The CDR3 extends over 14 amino acids. The CDR3 loop reads CSAGRLAASNEQFF.

The rearrangement joins TRBV24-1 to TRBJ2-1; lacking DNA, the TRBD2 call made by TCRdb goes unchecked. This CDR3 region has 14 residues. In germline, CDR1 is KGHDR, CDR2 SFDVKD. The CDR3: CATSDLRGANEQFF.

V gene TRBV12-3 or TRBV12-4 combines with J gene TRBJ2-7; without DNA, the TCRdb call of TRBD1 cannot be checked. CDR3 size: 11 residues. The CDR3 loop reads CASRTAGEQYF.

The chain has TRBV29-1 and TRBJ1-1; TCRdb reports TRBD1, a call that lacks DNA to check it against. The CDR3 extends over 14 amino acids. CDR1 SQVTM and CDR2 ANQGSEA come from the germline V gene. The CDR3 loop reads CSGKTGTVNTEAFF.

The CDR3 here is CTSSLGATSGQFF. The J gene is TRBJ2-1, the V gene TRBV5-1; as DNA is missing, the TRBD2 call by TCRdb cannot be tested. The CDR3 is 13 amino acids. The germline V gene encodes CDR1 SGHRS and CDR2 YFSETQ.

The chain uses TRBV5-1 and TRBJ2-5. Germline V gene sequence: CDR1 SGHRS, CDR2 YFSETQ. CDR3 length equals 15 residues. This CDR3 reads CASSLAQPIDETQYF.

This chain joins TRBV5-1 and TRBJ1-4. CDR1 SGHRS and CDR2 YFSETQ come from the germline V gene. This CDR3 has 13 amino acids. CDR3 amino acids: CASREALNEKLFF.

V gene TRBV6-5 combines with J gene TRBJ1-1; TCRdb indicates TRBD1, and absent DNA this call remains unverified. There are 14 residues in the CDR3. Germline CDR1 is MNHEY and CDR2 is SVGAGI. The CDR3 reads CASSYGGVGTEAFF.